This is a list of T cell receptor beta chains from one sample in a study of blood T cell repertoires in COVID-19. Generated by immunoSEQ multiplex PCR, the TCRdb table keeps only in-frame clones and is missing some. The sample lists 35,000 to 45,000 clones, about 82% occurring once. The sample was peripheral blood. These receptors all come from a human donor in a cohort sampled during active COVID-19. Both conserved end residues are part of each CDR3.

CDR3aa,v_gene,j_gene
CASRAGTETDTQYF,TRBV6-5,TRBJ2-3
CASTLSQTDTQYF,TRBV5-5,TRBJ2-3
CASFTGSREEKLFF,TRBV18,TRBJ1-4
CASSATRGNQPQHF,TRBV10-2,TRBJ1-5
CASSGGGTEAFF,TRBV19,TRBJ1-1
CASSPTGLNYGYTF,TRBV3-1/TRBV3-2,TRBJ1-2
CASSYRGSSYNEQFF,TRBV6-2/TRBV6-3,TRBJ2-1
CASSGSGPLETQYF,TRBV9,TRBJ2-5
CASSRTTGGRNEQFF,TRBV5-4,TRBJ2-1
CASSLEDRGYETQYF,TRBV5-1,TRBJ2-5
CASSLVGGSSETQYF,TRBV5-1,TRBJ2-5
CASSQEGQGTGNTIYF,TRBV3-1/TRBV3-2,TRBJ1-3
CASSQVPQTESGNTIYF,TRBV4-1,TRBJ1-3
CASRDSLGQGVNEQYF,TRBV27,TRBJ2-7
CATSDQTTGVQHF,TRBV24-1,TRBJ1-5
CASSEQGSNQPQHF,TRBV19,TRBJ1-5
CATSDPRDRRETQYF,TRBV24-1,TRBJ2-5
CASSQGTSGRTYQETQYF,TRBV4-2,TRBJ2-5
CSVDPDRNEQFF,TRBV29-1,TRBJ2-1
CASSQGLAGGYEQYF,TRBV18,TRBJ2-7
CASSQGFETVQVSGYTF,TRBV14,TRBJ1-2
CAWRDVDRDNSPLHF,TRBV30,TRBJ1-6
CASSLLAGKGYNEQFF,TRBV7-2,TRBJ2-1
CASSQVASGSYNEQFF,TRBV4-3,TRBJ2-1
CASGSRLAGGTSSYNEQFF,TRBV12-5,TRBJ2-1
CASKGDGLNTEAFF,TRBV2,TRBJ1-1
CASSVPSTGGGNEQFF,TRBV9,TRBJ2-1